These 10 T cell receptor beta chains originate from one sample sequenced in a study of T cell responses to AZD1222 COVID-19 vaccine. The protocol was immunoSEQ multiplex PCR, while the TCRdb copy is restricted to in-frame clones and leaves out a portion. The data contain about 170,000 clones, approximately 88% of them singletons. Sequencing used peripheral blood, obtained 28 days after the second AZD1222 dose. The origin of the receptors is an adult who received the AZD1222 COVID-19 vaccine.

V gene TRBV6-1 combines with J gene TRBJ2-7, with TRBD2 matching over 7 bases. Trimming took 2 bases from V and 7 from J; bases not matched to a gene: 11. This CDR3 region has 15 residues. CDR1 MNHNS and CDR2 SASEGT come from the germline V gene. The CDR3 coding sequence is TGTGCCAGCAGTGAATGGGGAGCCCGAGCGGGGGAGCAGTACTTC. Translating it yields CASSEWGARAGEQYF.

V gene TRBV10-3 combines with J gene TRBJ2-7; D remains unclear. V was cut by 7 bases and J by 1 base, with 14 bases left in between. CDR3 length equals 14 residues. Germline V gene lookup returns CDR1 ENHRY and CDR2 SYGVKD. CDR3 sequence reads: CAIKKDQASYEQYF. The CDR3, as DNA: TGTGCCATCAAAAAGGATCAGGCATCCTACGAGCAGTACTTC.

The V gene is TRBV27, the J gene TRBJ2-1; 8 nucleotides agree with TRBD1. The J segment lost 8 bases and the V segment lost 5 bases, leaving 8 bases of the junction unmatched. In germline, CDR1 is MNHEY, CDR2 SMNVEV (reference sequence). The CDR3 contains 14 residues. The CDR3 region has the DNA TGTGCCAGCAGTCCACAGGGGGTTTATCATGAGCAGTTCTTC. It encodes CASSPQGVYHEQFF.

This clone was picked up a small number of times. This chain joins TRBV5-5 and TRBJ1-5; perhaps TRBD1 as D (6 bases). CDR3 length: 15 amino acids. The V end was cut by 4 bases, the J end by 5 bases, with 16 bases between. Germline loops: CDR1 SGHKS, CDR2 YYEKEE (reference sequence). CDR3 sequence: CASSRSQTGHQPQHF. DNA for the CDR3: TGTGCCAGCAGCCGATCTCAGACAGGCCATCAGCCCCAGCATTTT.

The sample holds one count of this clone. V and J are TRBV30 and TRBJ1-2, with TRBD1 matching over 7 bases. CDR1 and CDR2 (germline): GTSNPN, SVGIG (reference sequence). The CDR3 is made up of 12 amino acids. The V segment lost 4 bases and the J segment 4 bases; nucleotides outside the gene matches: 3. The CDR3 spells CAWTGTVYGYTF. DNA for the CDR3: TGTGCCTGGACCGGGACAGTCTATGGCTACACCTTC.

V usage is TRBV3-1 (or the pseudogene TRBV3-2) and J usage is TRBJ1-6, with TRBD1 matching 7 bases. The CDR3 sequence is 16 residues long. Germline V gene lookup returns CDR1 LGHDT and CDR2 YNNKEL (reference sequence). The trim removed 0 bases at V and 6 bases at J, leaving 5 bases unmatched. The CDR3, as DNA: TGTGCCAGCAGCCAAGAGGGGGACAGCTGTAATTCACCCCTCCACTTT. Amino acids: CASSQEGDSCNSPLHF.

Only one count was recorded for this clone. CDR3: CASSRAGARSTDTQYF. The DNA for the CDR3 is TGTGCCAGCAGTCGAGCGGGGGCCCGTAGCACAGATACGCAGTATTTT. The V call is TRBV6-6, the J call TRBJ2-3, with TRBD2 identical over 8 bases. CDR3 size: 16 residues. In germline, CDR1 is MNHNY, CDR2 SVGAGI (reference sequence). Unmatched junction bases numbered 7, after V lost 5 bases and J lost 0 bases.

V gene TRBV6-5 combines with J gene TRBJ1-4; possible D gene TRBD1, 5 bases. This CDR3 is 13 amino acids long. The V gene lost 6 bases and the J gene lost 7 bases, with 12 bases spanning the gap. CDR1 is MNHEY and CDR2 is SVGAGI in the germline V gene. Here the CDR3 reads CASRPRGLEKLFF. CDR3 bases: TGTGCCAGCAGGCCCCGGGGCCTTGAAAAACTGTTTTTT.

The rearrangement links TRBV18 to TRBJ1-1; 7 bases align to TRBD1. The CDR3 loop spans 13 amino acids. Losses at the gene ends were 8 bases for V and 7 bases for J; bases not matched to a gene: 10. Germline assignment: CDR1 KGHSH and CDR2 LQKENI. Here the CDR3 DNA reads TGTGCCAGCGAAGAAGGGACAGATCTTGAAGCTTTCTTT. Its protein is CASEEGTDLEAFF.

The chain uses TRBV4-1 and TRBJ1-1; 10 bases agree with TRBD1. V lost 3 bases to trimming and J lost 5 bases; unmatched junction nucleotides: 3. The CDR3 consists of 14 residues. The germline V gene has CDR1 MGHRA and CDR2 YSYEKL. In DNA form, the CDR3 reads TGCGCCAGCAGCCAGGGACAGGGGCGGACTGAAGCTTTCTTT. It specifies CASSQGQGRTEAFF.